This T cell receptor beta chain was sequenced during a study of blood T cell repertoires in COVID-19 (dated by TCRdb to about 2020). For the study in its entirety: Collaborator samples came from the United States, Italy and Spain and covered acute and convalescent phases of COVID-19. The repertoires were made available in a free public database intended to serve as a resource for research on the immune response to SARS-CoV-2. The material from the prospective study consisted of cDNA or gDNA derived from T cells, B-cell-depleted T cells, or PBMCs. Sample metadata almost always included a de-identified subject ID, COVID-19 status, age in years and sex. Deeply sampled blood TCRbeta repertoires from subjects exposed to, actively infected with, or recovered from COVID-19 were included in the dataset. Samples were obtained from the ongoing ImmuneRACE study (first 160 participants) and from some 1,200 subjects provided by 6 global collaborators. Where available, HLA class I and class II types were taken from metadata supplied by the sample provider and were not determined by assay-based typing.

With respect to this clone: There is no known antigen for this receptor. No clone much larger than this one lies a single base away; base qualities are absent.

Participants in the prospective study were enrolled through a virtual design, were aged about 18 to 90 years, and lived in approximately 24 United States geographic areas. Cohort assignment in the prospective study relied on participant-reported clinical history from a screening survey and a study questionnaire. Recovered participants in ImmuneRACE Cohort 3 were defined by two consecutive negative NP/OP PCR tests, clearance by a healthcare professional, or resolution of symptoms. Each participant in the prospective study had whole blood, serum and a nasopharyngeal or oropharyngeal swab collected by mobile phlebotomists. Over a roughly 2-month period, participants in the prospective study had the option of providing additional blood draws and questionnaires. Before DNA extraction, blood samples from the prospective study were shipped at room temperature or frozen. Points the paper makes about the study in general: How much clinical and demographic metadata was included differed by source and by participant, and the metadata was provided uncurated.

TCRbeta CDR3 regions were amplified from genomic DNA by means of the immunoSEQ Assay, a bias-controlled multiplex PCR. From the authors' description of their analysis: Nucleated cell counts per sample were estimated from amplification of reference gene primers within the assay. To quantify the absolute abundance of each unique TCRbeta CDR3 rearrangement, sequence reads were collapsed and filtered. For each sample, productive Simpson clonality was calculated as the square root of Simpson's diversity index across productive rearrangements. In its TCRdb copy, this immuneACCESS table keeps in-frame sequences only and misses some clones. Where compared with another copy, unresolved V genes explain less than half of these, and the others have no known cause. The DNA was the basis for D and trimming; V, J and clone size are from that table. The sample yields roughly 230,000 clones; approximately 84% were counted once. The ten top clones hold roughly 3.1% of the sample.

The material sequenced was PBMCs or T cells enriched from blood (not recorded which). This clonotype was obtained from a man in his fifties who had recovered from COVID-19.

Read as DNA, the sequence is TGTGCCAGCAGCTTCGTAGTTCCCGCGGGGGAGAGGGTGAGGAACACTGAAGCTTTCTTT. It specifies CASSFVVPAGERVRNTEAFF. The rearranged segments are TRBV5-4 and TRBJ1-1; the best D guess is TRBD1, with 5 bases matching. There are 20 amino acids in the CDR3, from cysteine to phenylalanine inclusive. Of all the DNA, just the CDR3 is kept, 60 bases in frame from base 1. Trimming takes 2 bases from V and 1 base from J, and the germline ends sit 27 bases apart. CDR1 and CDR2 (SGHNT, YYREEE) derive from the germline V gene (reference sequence).